The 3 T cell receptor beta chains listed next were all sequenced from one sample in a study of Ad26.COV2.S vaccination and SARS-CoV-2 variants. The treatment: 15 to 20 received Ad26.COV2.S at low or high dose, single or two shots; about 5 received placebo; per-sample allocation not given. The samples date from day 63 after the first vaccine or placebo injection. TCRdb keeps only in-frame clones here, not all; method: immunoSEQ multiplex PCR. The sample holds under 400,000 clones, roughly 91% seen once. The source was peripheral blood, collected in a trial of Ad26.COV2.S vaccine versus placebo. These receptors were taken from a person aged 18-60 years who received the Ad26.COV2.S COVID-19 vaccine or a placebo.

This clone was counted a single time. This chain joins TRBV19 and TRBJ2-5, with 7 bases aligning to TRBD2. Losses at the gene ends were 3 bases for V and 6 bases for J; bases not matched to a gene: 7. The length of the CDR3 is 14 residues. The germline CDR1 and CDR2 sequences are LNHDA and SQIVND (reference sequence). In DNA, the CDR3 is TGTGCCAGTAGTATTTTGAGCGGGGCAAAGACCCAGTACTTC. Protein product: CASSILSGAKTQYF. Full variable domain (remainder filled in from reference TRBV19 and TRBJ2-5): DGGITQSPKYLFRKEGQNVTLSCEQNLNHDAMYWYRQDPGQGLRLIYYSQIVNDFQKGDIAEGYSVSREKKESFPLTVTSAQKNPTAFYLCASSILSGAKTQYFGPGTRLLVL.

This clone appeared once. The gene calls are TRBV2 and TRBJ1-2, with D unresolved. The germline V gene has CDR1 SNHLY and CDR2 FYNNEI. Trimming removed 1 base at V and 0 bases at J, with 9 bases between. The CDR3 length is 15 residues. CDR3 amino acids: CASSEGTTPNYGYTF. The DNA of the CDR3 is TGTGCCAGCAGTGAAGGAACTACACCTAACTATGGCTACACCTTC.

This clone is a singleton in its sample. This rearrangement joins TRBV24-1 to TRBJ2-7, with 8 bases aligning to TRBD1. Germline V gives CDR1 KGHDR, CDR2 SFDVKD. The length of the CDR3 is 17 residues. V lost 0 bases to trimming and J lost 6 bases; unmatched junction nucleotides: 12. The chain's CDR3 is CATSDLCPAQGASEQYF. The CDR3 DNA reads TGTGCCACCAGTGATTTGTGCCCAGCGCAGGGGGCGTCCGAGCAGTACTTC.